This T cell receptor beta chain was obtained from a study of blood T cells in healthy people across ages. Notes on the study in general: Greater diversity and more naive CD4+ cells were seen in long-lived donors than in aged donors.

The authors ran a second PCR of about 7 to 11 cycles using a sample-barcoded 5' primer and a J-beta primer mix. One entry per CDR3 protein results from TCRdb running MiXCR on the 5' RACE reads. The sample lists hundreds of thousands of distinct CDR3 sequences; roughly 45% were seen once. This clonotype was detected only once. Its antigen is currently unknown. J gave up 13 bases and V 0 bases, and 14 bases lay outside the gene matches. The CDR3 is 16 amino acids. This receptor was taken from a woman in her fifties or sixties in good health. Sequencing was performed on blood. V is TRBV12-3 or TRBV12-4 and J is TRBJ2-1, with 8 positions matching TRBD1. CDR3 bases: TGTGCCAGCAGTTTAGCGGGACAGGCTTATCAAGAGACCCAGTTCTTC. Protein: CASSLAGQAYQETQFF.